This T cell receptor beta chain is from a study of early T cells in non-severe SARS-CoV-2 infection. Looking at the study overall: The input, bulk RNA from unsorted whole blood, was sequenced, and chains were unpaired.

This CDR3 is built from 12 residues. V was clipped by 7 bases and J by 0 bases, with 5 bases between them. Germline CDR1 is SGHAT and CDR2 is FQNNGV. Each cDNA molecule carried a unique molecular identifier. TCRdb passed the 5' RACE reads through MiXCR, listing each CDR3 protein once. In the table there are about 69,000 distinct CDR3 sequences, about 9% of which are singletons. This clonotype has ten or more counts. The rearrangement uses TRBV11-2 and TRBJ2-3; D is uncertain. Sequenced material: whole blood. The receptor's source is an adult who was a healthcare worker with PCR-confirmed SARS-CoV-2 infection or an uninfected control (not recorded which). The CDR3 spells CASTRSTDTQYF. The CDR3 nucleotides are TGTGCCAGCACCCGAAGCACAGATACGCAGTATTTT.